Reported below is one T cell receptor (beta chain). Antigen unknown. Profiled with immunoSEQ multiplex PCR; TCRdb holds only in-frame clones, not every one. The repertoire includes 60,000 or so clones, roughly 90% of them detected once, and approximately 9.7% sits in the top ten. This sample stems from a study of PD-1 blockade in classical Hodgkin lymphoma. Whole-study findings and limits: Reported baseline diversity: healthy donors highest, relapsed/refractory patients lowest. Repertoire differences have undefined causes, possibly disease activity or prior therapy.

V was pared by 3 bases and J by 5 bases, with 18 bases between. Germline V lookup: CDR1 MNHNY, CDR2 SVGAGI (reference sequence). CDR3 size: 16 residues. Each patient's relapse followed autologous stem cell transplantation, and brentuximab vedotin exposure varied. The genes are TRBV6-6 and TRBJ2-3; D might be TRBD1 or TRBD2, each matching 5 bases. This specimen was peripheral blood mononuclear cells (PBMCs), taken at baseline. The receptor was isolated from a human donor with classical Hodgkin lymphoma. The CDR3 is CASSYWSGREKDTQYF. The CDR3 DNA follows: TGTGCCAGCAGTTATTGGAGTGGCAGGGAGAAAGATACGCAGTATTTT.